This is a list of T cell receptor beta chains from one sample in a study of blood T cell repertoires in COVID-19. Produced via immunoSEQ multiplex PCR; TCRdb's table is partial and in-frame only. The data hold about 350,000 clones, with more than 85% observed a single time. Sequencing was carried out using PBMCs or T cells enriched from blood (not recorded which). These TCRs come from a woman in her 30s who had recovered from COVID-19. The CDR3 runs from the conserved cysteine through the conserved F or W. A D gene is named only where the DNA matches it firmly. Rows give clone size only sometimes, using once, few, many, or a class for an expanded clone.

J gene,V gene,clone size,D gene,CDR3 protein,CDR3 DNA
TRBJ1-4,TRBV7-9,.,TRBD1,CASSVGDRVGTANEKLFF,TGTGCCAGCAGCGTGGGGGACAGGGTAGGGACGGCTAATGAAAAACTGTTTTTT
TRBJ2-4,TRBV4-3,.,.,CASSQDSGPLLNIQYF,TGCGCCAGCAGCCAAGACTCGGGTCCCCTCTTAAACATTCAGTACTTC
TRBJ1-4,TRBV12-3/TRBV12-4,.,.,CASSAQVNEKLFF,TGTGCCAGCAGTGCCCAGGTTAATGAAAAACTGTTTTTT
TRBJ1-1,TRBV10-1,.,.,CASSESRGGRNTEAFF,TGCGCCAGCAGTGAGTCAAGGGGGGGCCGGAACACTGAAGCTTTCTTT
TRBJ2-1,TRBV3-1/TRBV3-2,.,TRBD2,CASSQEAGFPNEQFF,TGTGCCAGCAGCCAAGAAGCGGGGTTTCCCAATGAGCAGTTCTTC
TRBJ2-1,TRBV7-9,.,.,CASSLGGWGLYNEQFF,TGTGCCAGCAGCTTAGGTGGCTGGGGACTCTACAATGAGCAGTTCTTC
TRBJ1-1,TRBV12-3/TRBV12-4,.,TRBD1,CASRTGRLTEAFF,TGTGCCAGCAGGACAGGGCGGCTCACTGAAGCTTTCTTT
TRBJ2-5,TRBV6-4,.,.,CAKIRVRVETQYF,TGTGCCAAAATTCGTGTCAGGGTTGAGACCCAGTACTTC
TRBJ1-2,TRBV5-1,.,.,CASSSEQGSYGYTF,TGCGCCAGCAGCTCCGAGCAGGGGAGCTATGGCTACACCTTC
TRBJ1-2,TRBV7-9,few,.,CASSRATGQGGYTF,TGTGCCAGCAGCCGGGCAACAGGGCAAGGGGGCTACACCTTC
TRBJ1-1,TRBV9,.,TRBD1,CASSVEGGRVAEAFF,TGTGCCAGCAGCGTAGAAGGGGGCAGGGTGGCTGAAGCTTTCTTT
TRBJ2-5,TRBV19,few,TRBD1,CASSRQGDSSQYF,TGTGCCAGTAGTAGACAGGGAGATTCGTCCCAGTACTTC
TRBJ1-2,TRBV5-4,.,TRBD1,CASSSWDRVGYTF,TGTGCCAGCAGCTCCTGGGACAGGGTTGGCTACACCTTC
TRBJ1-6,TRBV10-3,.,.,CAISESTGNFSPLHF,TGTGCCATCAGTGAGTCAACAGGGAATTTTTCACCCCTCCACTTT
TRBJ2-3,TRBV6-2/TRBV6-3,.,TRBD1,CASSYGQGYGGTSTDTQYF,TGTGCCAGCAGTTACGGACAGGGTTATGGGGGTACAAGCACAGATACGCAGTATTTT
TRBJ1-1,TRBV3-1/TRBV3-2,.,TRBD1,CASSQGDRNTEAFF,TGTGCCAGCAGCCAAGGGGACAGGAACACTGAAGCTTTCTTT
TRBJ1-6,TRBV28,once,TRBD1,CASGIGTGNSPLHF,TGTGCCAGCGGGATCGGGACAGGGAATTCACCCCTCCACTTT
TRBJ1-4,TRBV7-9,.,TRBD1,CASSEWDRPNEKLFF,TGTGCCAGCAGCGAATGGGACAGGCCAAATGAAAAACTGTTTTTT
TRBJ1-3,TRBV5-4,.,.,CASSLEHSGNTIYF,TGTGCCAGCAGCTTGGAACACTCTGGAAACACCATATATTTT
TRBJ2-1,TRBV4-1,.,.,CASRSLASHNEQFF,TGCGCCAGCAGAAGTCTAGCGAGTCACAATGAGCAGTTCTTC
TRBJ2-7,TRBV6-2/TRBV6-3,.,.,CASSLTYEQYF,TGTGCCAGCAGCTTAACCTACGAGCAGTACTTC
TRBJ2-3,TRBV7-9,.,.,CASSFRTGAGDTQYF,TGTGCCAGCAGCTTTCGGACAGGTGCGGGGGATACGCAGTATTTT
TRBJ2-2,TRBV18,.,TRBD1,CASSPRPATGGTGELFF,TGTGCCAGCTCACCCCGGCCTGCGACAGGGGGCACCGGGGAGCTGTTTTTT
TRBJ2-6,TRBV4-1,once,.,CASSQGGQGGGANVLTF,TGCGCCAGCAGCCAAGGGGGTCAGGGTGGTGGGGCCAACGTCCTGACTTTC
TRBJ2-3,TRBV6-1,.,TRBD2,CASSEPGLSTDTQYF,TGTGCCAGCAGTGAACCGGGACTATCCACAGATACGCAGTATTTT
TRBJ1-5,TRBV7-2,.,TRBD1,CASSLGIGTANQPQHF,TGTGCCAGCAGCTTAGGGATCGGGACAGCCAATCAGCCCCAGCATTTT
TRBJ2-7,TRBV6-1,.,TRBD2,CASSENPAGVQYF,TGTGCCAGCAGTGAAAATCCTGCGGGGGTGCAGTACTTC
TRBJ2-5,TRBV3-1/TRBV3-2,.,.,CASSQRQETQYF,TGTGCCAGCAGCCAGCGCCAAGAGACCCAGTACTTC
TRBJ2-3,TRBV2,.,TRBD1,CASSLPFSGGFGTDTQYF,TGTGCCAGCAGCCTCCCTTTTTCAGGGGGCTTCGGCACAGATACGCAGTATTTT
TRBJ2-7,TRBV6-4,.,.,CARGEQPSYEQYF,TGTGCCAGAGGGGAACAGCCTTCCTACGAGCAGTACTTC
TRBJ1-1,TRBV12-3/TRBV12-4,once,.,CASSPQGRTEAFF,TGTGCCAGCAGTCCTCAGGGAAGGACTGAAGCTTTCTTT
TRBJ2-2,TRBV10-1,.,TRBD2,CASSEGLARNTGELFF,TGCGCCAGCAGTGAGGGACTAGCGAGGAACACCGGGGAGCTGTTTTTT
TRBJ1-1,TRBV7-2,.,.,CASSLIDVTGSSTEAFF,TGTGCCAGCAGCCTGATAGACGTCACAGGGAGCAGCACTGAAGCTTTCTTT
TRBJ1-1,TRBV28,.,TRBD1,CASSLGQGSDTEAFF,TGTGCCAGCAGTCTAGGACAGGGGTCGGACACTGAAGCTTTCTTT
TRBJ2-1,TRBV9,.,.,CASSVGGRVDEQFF,TGTGCCAGCAGCGTAGGAGGCAGGGTCGATGAGCAGTTCTTC
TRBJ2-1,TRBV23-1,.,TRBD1,CASSPSSPGQGLYEQFF,TGCGCCAGCAGCCCCTCGAGCCCGGGACAGGGGCTTTATGAGCAGTTCTTC
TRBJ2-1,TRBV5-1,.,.,CASSHPGIEQFF,TGCGCCAGCAGCCACCCCGGGATTGAGCAGTTCTTC
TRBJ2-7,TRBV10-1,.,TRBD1,CASSVGTGAFYEQYF,TGCGCCAGCAGTGTCGGGACAGGGGCCTTCTACGAGCAGTACTTC
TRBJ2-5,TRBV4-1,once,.,CASSQGGTQYF,TGCGCCAGCAGCCAAGGCGGGACCCAGTACTTC
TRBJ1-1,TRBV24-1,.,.,CATSLYRENTEAFF,TGTGCCACCAGTCTTTACAGGGAGAACACTGAAGCTTTCTTT
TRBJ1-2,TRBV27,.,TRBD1,CASSGAPWGQGRGYTF,TGTGCCAGCAGTGGGGCTCCCTGGGGACAGGGAAGGGGCTACACCTTC
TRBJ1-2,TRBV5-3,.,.,CARSPIEVDSRDYGYTF,TGTGCCAGAAGCCCCATCGAGGTCGACAGCCGCGACTATGGCTACACCTTC
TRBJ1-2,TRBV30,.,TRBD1,CAWSLLGQGSGYTF,TGTGCCTGGAGTCTCCTTGGACAGGGAAGTGGCTACACCTTC
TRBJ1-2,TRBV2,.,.,CASHAVGGDGYTF,TGTGCCAGCCATGCGGTCGGGGGAGATGGCTACACCTTC
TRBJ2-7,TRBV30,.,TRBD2,CAWRNGLAGDEQYF,TGTGCCTGGAGAAACGGACTAGCGGGGGACGAGCAGTACTTC
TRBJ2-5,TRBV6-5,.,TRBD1,CASRWDSQETQYF,TGTGCCAGCAGGTGGGACAGCCAAGAGACCCAGTACTTC
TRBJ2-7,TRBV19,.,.,CASSITGLLPAYEQYF,TGTGCCAGTAGTATAACAGGGTTACTGCCAGCCTACGAGCAGTACTTC
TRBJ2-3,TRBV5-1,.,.,CASSLGGLSTDTQYF,TGCGCCAGCAGCTTGGGAGGGCTTAGCACAGATACGCAGTATTTT
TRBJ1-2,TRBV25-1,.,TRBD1,CASNRGQGNGYTF,TGTGCCAGCAATCGGGGACAGGGGAATGGCTACACCTTC
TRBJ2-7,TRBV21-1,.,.,CASSKEEAAGGNF,TGTGCCAGCAGCAAAGAGGAGGCAGCGGGGGGTAACTTC
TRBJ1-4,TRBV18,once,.,CASSPLPGVGDEKLFF,TGTGCCAGCTCACCACTTCCTGGGGTCGGGGATGAAAAACTGTTTTTT
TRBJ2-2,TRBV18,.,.,CASSPSQNSGELFF,TGTGCCAGCTCACCGTCACAGAACTCGGGGGAGCTGTTTTTT
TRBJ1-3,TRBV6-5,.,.,CATFRQDSGNTIYF,TGTGCCACCTTTCGGCAGGACTCTGGAAACACCATATATTTT
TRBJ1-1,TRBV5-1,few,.,CASSLDKNTEAFF,TGCGCCAGCAGCTTGGACAAGAACACTGAAGCTTTCTTT